This T cell receptor (beta chain) was captured by sequencing in a study of beta chain features in type 1 diabetes. General study results and limits: Whatever favoring of shorter templates PCR might show would apply equally to patients and controls. Moderate yet significant TCRB CDR3 shortening was seen in Type 1 diabetes patients in all four CD4+ subsets.

Expressed TCRB transcripts got sequenced, as all isolated RNA was reverse transcribed. The repertoire was sequenced with immunoSEQ multiplex PCR; TCRdb's copy has only in-frame clones and lacks some. The profile shows approximately 280,000 clones, about 15% of them singletons. This clone was seen a handful of times. Antigen unknown. The sequence derives from a man aged 18 to 29 with type 1 diabetes. Sequencing was done on a sample of naive CD4+ T cells from blood.

CDR3 DNA sequence: TGTGCCAGCAGCAGACGCGGGGGGGCCCAAGAGACCCAGTACTTC. Protein product: CASSRRGGAQETQYF. This chain uses TRBV9 with TRBJ2-5, with 9 bases aligning to TRBD2. The CDR3 contains 15 residues. CDR1 and CDR2 from the germline V gene are SGDLS and YYNGEE. The junction had 5 bases not matched to a gene; V was cut back by 4 bases and J by 1 base.